This T cell receptor (beta chain) came from a study of blood T cells in healthy people across ages. Each donor supplied roughly 9.1 milliliters of peripheral blood. PCR was performed a second time for roughly 7 to 11 cycles using a sample-barcoded 5' primer and a J-beta primer mix. A 12-random-nucleotide template-switch adaptor tagged each cDNA molecule. Via MiXCR, TCRdb re-called the 5' RACE reads, giving one row per CDR3 protein. The top ten clones hold 25% to 30% of a sample with 890,000 or so distinct CDR3 sequences, about 62% of them seen once. Only a few counts were recorded for this clonotype. V lost 4 bases, J lost 2 bases, and 5 bases stayed unmatched. The germline CDR1 and CDR2 sequences are MNHEY and SVGEGT. This CDR3 region has 16 residues.

The sequence derives from a man aged 25 to 40 in good health. The chain joins TRBV6-2 or TRBV6-3 to TRBJ2-6; 7 bases align to TRBD2. Input material: blood. The CDR3 reads CASSSPGGAGANVLTF. In DNA form, the CDR3 reads TGTGCCAGCAGTTCACCTGGGGGGGCTGGGGCCAACGTCCTGACTTTC.